This TCR beta chain was retrieved from a study of Ad26.COV2.S vaccination and SARS-CoV-2 variants. In the study overall: The vaccine Ad26.COV2.S was put into the muscle once, or twice with 56 days between.

Germline V gene data show CDR1 as SGHRS and CDR2 as YFSETQ. The CDR3 has 15 residues. Between the trimmed V and J ends, which lost 4 bases and 0 bases, there was a span of 13 bases. On this clone itself: Its target is unknown. Other DNA sequences in the sample encode the same CDR3.

The assay was immunoSEQ multiplex PCR, and TCRdb's table has in-frame clones only and misses some. The repertoire holds 430,000 or so clones, with about 91% as singletons. Points from the study as a whole: Spike-specific TCR breadth was greater after Ad26.COV2.S than placebo.

Treatment denoted: about 20 received Ad26.COV2.S at low or high dose, single or two shots; about 5 received placebo; per-sample allocation not given. The samples were gathered on day 63 after the first injection of vaccine or placebo. Ad26.COV2.S expressed prefusion-stabilized spike from the original Wuhan strain. Sequencing used peripheral blood, obtained in a trial of Ad26.COV2.S vaccine versus placebo. The chain recombines TRBV5-1 with TRBJ2-5; perhaps D is TRBD1 or TRBD2 (5 bases each). The clonotype was recovered from a person aged 18 to 59 who received the Ad26.COV2.S COVID-19 vaccine or a placebo. The CDR3 DNA reads TGCGCCAGCAGCCCCGGGACGGCATACCAAGAGACCCAGTACTTC. Protein: CASSPGTAYQETQYF.